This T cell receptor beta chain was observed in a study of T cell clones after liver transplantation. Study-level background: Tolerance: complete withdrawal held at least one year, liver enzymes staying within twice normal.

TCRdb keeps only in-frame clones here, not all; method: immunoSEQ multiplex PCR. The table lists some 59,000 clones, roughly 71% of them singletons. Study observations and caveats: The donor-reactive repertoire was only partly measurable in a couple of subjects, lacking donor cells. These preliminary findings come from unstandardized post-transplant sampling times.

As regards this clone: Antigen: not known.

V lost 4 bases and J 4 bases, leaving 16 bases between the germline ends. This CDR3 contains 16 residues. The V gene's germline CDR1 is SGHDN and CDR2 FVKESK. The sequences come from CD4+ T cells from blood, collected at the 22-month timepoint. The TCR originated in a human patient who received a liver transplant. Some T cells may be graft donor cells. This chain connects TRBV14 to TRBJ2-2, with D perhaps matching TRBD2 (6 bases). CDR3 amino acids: CASSRIGQGGTGELFF. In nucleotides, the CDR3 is TGTGCCAGCAGCCGGATCGGGCAGGGAGGCACCGGGGAGCTGTTTTTT. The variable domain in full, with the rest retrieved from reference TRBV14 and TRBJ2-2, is EAGVTQFPSHSVIEKGQTVTLRCDPISGHDNLYWYRRVMGKEIKFLLHFVKESKQDESGMPNNRFLAERTGGTYSTLKVQPAELEDSGVYFCASSRIGQGGTGELFFGEGSRLTVL.